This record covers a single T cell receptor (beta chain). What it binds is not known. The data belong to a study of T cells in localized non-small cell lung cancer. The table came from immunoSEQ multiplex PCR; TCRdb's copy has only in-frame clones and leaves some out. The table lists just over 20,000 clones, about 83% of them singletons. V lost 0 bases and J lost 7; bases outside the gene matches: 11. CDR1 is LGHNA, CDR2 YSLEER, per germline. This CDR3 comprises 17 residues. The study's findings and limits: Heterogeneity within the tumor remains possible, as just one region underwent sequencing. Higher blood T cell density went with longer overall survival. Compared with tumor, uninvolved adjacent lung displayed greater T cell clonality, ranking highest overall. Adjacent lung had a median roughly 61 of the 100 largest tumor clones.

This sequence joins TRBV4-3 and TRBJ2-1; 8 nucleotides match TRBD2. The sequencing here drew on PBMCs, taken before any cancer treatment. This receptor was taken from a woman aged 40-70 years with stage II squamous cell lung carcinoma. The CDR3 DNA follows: TGCGCCAGCAGCCAAGAATTCGGCGGGAGGTGGTGGAATGAGCAGTTCTTC. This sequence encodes CASSQEFGGRWWNEQFF.